This note documents a single T cell receptor (beta chain) sequence. What antigen it recognizes has not been identified. Base quality data are lacking; no much larger clone is found one base away. The CDR3 measures 17 amino acids from cysteine to phenylalanine. The CDR3 DNA has 51 bases and is translated from base 1. The junction shows trimming of 2 bases on V and 4 bases on J, plus 19 bases between the germline ends. CDR1 and CDR2 were assigned from the germline V gene as SGHRS and YFSETQ. This sample was included in a study of T cell changes during pregnancy in multiple sclerosis (dated by TCRdb to between 2018 and 2020). A note on the overall study: In women with multiple sclerosis, the researchers looked at how the T cell repertoire shifted as pregnancy progressed.

The library was built by means of the immunoSEQ multiplex PCR assay. Sourced from immuneACCESS, this table was stored by TCRdb with only in-frame sequences that have V and J called. A share of the clones is absent; for the studies checked, an unresolved V gene accounts for under half, and the remainder has no known explanation. For this sample there are about 40,000 clones; about 87% appear just once. The ten top clones hold about 5% of the sample. The sequenced sample was peripheral blood, obtained in the first trimester of pregnancy. The V gene is TRBV5-1 and the J gene is TRBJ2-1; tentative D gene TRBD2, with 7 bases matching. The receptor was isolated from a female donor in good health, enrolled as a control in a pregnancy study. DNA sequence: TGCGCCAGCAGCTTCGGTCGGGGGGCCCAACTTTACAATGAGCAGTTCTTC. Protein translation: CASSFGRGAQLYNEQFF.